This is a list of T cell receptor beta chains from one sample in a study of T-cell memory formation after mild COVID-19. TCRdb recomputed calls from the 5' RACE reads with MiXCR, one row per CDR3 protein. The repertoire includes some 330,000 distinct CDR3 sequences, around a fifth of them detected once, and around 13% sits in the top ten. The sequenced material came from PBMCs or a T cell subset sorted from them (not recorded which). These receptors were collected from an adult woman who had mild COVID-19 (a few samples of this study predate the infection). Cell type and time point are not known. CDR3s include the opening cysteine and the closing phenylalanine or tryptophan. D genes are given only for firm matches. Some rows mark clone size as missing; the rest say once, few, many or name a class of expanded clone.

j_gene	d_gene	abundance	v_gene	CDR3nt	CDR3aa
TRBJ2-5	-	-	TRBV7-9	TGTGCAGCTCCAGTCGGGCCGGTGCAGGGCGAGACCCAGTACTTC	CAAPVGPVQGETQYF
TRBJ2-7	TRBD1	few	TRBV30	TGTGCCTGGTCACAGGGGGCAGGCACCTACGAGCAGTACTTC	CAWSQGAGTYEQYF
TRBJ2-5	TRBD2	few	TRBV7-3	TGTGCCAGCAGCCAAGCAGCGGGGGGGCGAGAGACCCAGTACTTC	CASSQAAGGRETQYF
TRBJ2-5	-	many	TRBV11-2	TGTGCCAGCGTTATCTTCTCCAGTGAGACCCAGTACTTC	CASVIFSSETQYF
TRBJ1-5	-	few	TRBV12-3/TRBV12-4	TGTGCCAGCAGTTCCTCGCGATTACGTCAGCCCCAGCATTTT	CASSSSRLRQPQHF
TRBJ1-2	TRBD1	-	TRBV20-1	TGCAGTGCGAGGACAGGGGGCTATGGCTACACCTTC	CSARTGGYGYTF
TRBJ2-7	TRBD2	many	TRBV27	TGTGCCAGCAGTCTTAGGAGGACGGGACTAACGCCCTACGAGCAGTACTTC	CASSLRRTGLTPYEQYF
TRBJ2-1	TRBD2	few	TRBV4-3	TGCGCCAGCAGCCCCAGCGGGAGAGGCGACAATGAGCAGTTCTTC	CASSPSGRGDNEQFF
TRBJ2-2	TRBD1	-	TRBV12-3/TRBV12-4	TGTGCCAGCAGTCGGGGACAGACGAACACCGGGGAGCTGTTTTTT	CASSRGQTNTGELFF
TRBJ2-3	-	-	TRBV9	TGTGCCAGCAGCGTAACTTCGATGGACCTATCTTACACAGATACGCAGTATTTT	CASSVTSMDLSYTDTQYF
TRBJ1-1	-	-	TRBV7-9	TGTGCCAGCAGCCGGCCGGGGGACACTGAAGCTTTCTTT	CASSRPGDTEAFF
TRBJ1-2	-	many	TRBV11-2	TGTGCCAGCAGCTTAGGTACCGGTGGCCCTAATAACTATGGCTACACCTTC	CASSLGTGGPNNYGYTF
TRBJ2-7	-	many	TRBV20-1	TGCAGTGCTGGACAGCCCCCACAGGGCCGGGAGCAGTACTTC	CSAGQPPQGREQYF
TRBJ2-7	-	-	TRBV5-1	TGCGCCAGCAGCTTGGACGAACCAGTCGAGCAGTACTTC	CASSLDEPVEQYF
TRBJ2-5	TRBD1	-	TRBV27	TGTGCCAGCAGGGACAGGGGGCGGCAAGAGACCCAGTACTTC	CASRDRGRQETQYF
TRBJ2-7	-	once	TRBV20-1	TGCAGTGCTAGAGAACCGGCTAAGTCCTCCTACGAGCAGTACTTC	CSAREPAKSSYEQYF
TRBJ2-4	TRBD1	-	TRBV5-4	TGTGCCAGCAGCTCCTCGGGACAGGACATTCAGTACTTC	CASSSSGQDIQYF
TRBJ1-2	TRBD1	-	TRBV7-2	TGTGCCAGCAGCTCCCCCGGGACAGGGGTGGGGGGCTACACCTTC	CASSSPGTGVGGYTF
TRBJ1-1	-	-	TRBV6-5	TGTGCCAGCAGTCGACAGAGGGCGGCTGACCCTGAAGCTTTCTTT	CASSRQRAADPEAFF
TRBJ2-3	-	many	TRBV5-1	TGCGCCAGCAGCTTGAATGGGGGGGCCGGAGATACGCAGTATTTT	CASSLNGGAGDTQYF
TRBJ1-2	-	-	TRBV7-9	TGTGCCAGCAGCCGGGACAAGGTCTATGGCTACACCTTC	CASSRDKVYGYTF
TRBJ1-1	-	-	TRBV29-1	TGCAGCGTTGAAAATAGTCTGGTCACTGAAGCTTTCTTT	CSVENSLVTEAFF
TRBJ2-7	-	-	TRBV4-1	TGCGCCAGCCGGCAAGGATCGGTCGGATCCTACGAGCAGTACTTC	CASRQGSVGSYEQYF
TRBJ1-2	-	few	TRBV12-3/TRBV12-4	TGTGCCAGCAGTTCGCGCAGGGTGTTCTATGGCTACACCTTC	CASSSRRVFYGYTF
TRBJ2-5	-	many	TRBV5-1	TGCGCCAGCAGCTTTGTCGGGGACCGCCAAGAGACCCAGTACTTC	CASSFVGDRQETQYF
TRBJ1-1	-	-	TRBV4-2	TGTGCCAGCGCTAGGAGCTTGAACACTGAAGCTTTCTTT	CASARSLNTEAFF
TRBJ2-7	-	-	TRBV7-9	TGTGCCAGCAGCCGCTCACACAGGACCGAGCAGTACTTC	CASSRSHRTEQYF
TRBJ2-6	TRBD1	-	TRBV19	TGTGCCAGTGGACAGGGAACCGGGGCCAACGTCCTGACTTTC	CASGQGTGANVLTF
TRBJ2-5	TRBD1	-	TRBV11-2	TGTGCCAGCAGAATAGGTGAATGGACAGGGGGCTTAGAGACCCAGTACTTC	CASRIGEWTGGLETQYF